Below, one TCR beta chain is given with its context. The antigen is unknown. These data originate in a study of cytotoxic CD8 clonotypes in ibrutinib-treated CLL. The study, taken as a whole, reports: Patients with sustained remission and those progressing were sampled at differing times.

Sequencing used immunoSEQ multiplex PCR; TCRdb keeps in-frame clones, though not all of them. Of some 150,000 clones listed, 60% to 85% are singletons. V was clipped by 4 bases and J by 4 bases; unmatched bases: 4. This CDR3 comprises 15 residues. Germline loops: CDR1 SGHRS, CDR2 YFSETQ. The material sequenced was PBMCs, taken after 12 months of ibrutinib treatment. The sequence came from a human donor with chronic lymphocytic leukemia. J is TRBJ2-2 and V is TRBV5-1; TRBD1 aligns across 10 bases. CDR3 sequence: CASSRGQGFTGELFF. As DNA, the CDR3 is TGCGCCAGCAGCCGGGGACAGGGGTTCACCGGGGAGCTGTTTTTT.